The T cell receptor beta chain described here comes from a study of OX40 agonist ivuxolimab in advanced cancers. The trim removed 3 bases at V and 5 bases at J, leaving 6 bases unmatched. The CDR3 spans 14 residues. The germline V gene encodes CDR1 KGHSH and CDR2 LQKENI. Broader study findings: Doses of 0.1 to 3.0 mg/kg were accompanied by clonal expansion of CD4+ and CD8+ blood T cells by week 6.

Some clones are missing from TCRdb's copy, which holds only in-frame ones; the method was immunoSEQ multiplex PCR. The sample includes around 75,000 clones, 70% to 90% seen only once; the top ten take 0.8% to 1.1%. Notes on this clone: Its antigen is currently unknown.

The sample was CD4+ or CD8+ T cells sorted from blood, taken in a trial of the OX40 agonist ivuxolimab. V and J are TRBV18 and TRBJ2-7; 8 bases agree with TRBD2. This clonotype originated in an adult with an advanced solid tumor such as melanoma, head and neck, liver or kidney cancer. In DNA form, the CDR3 reads TGTGCCAGCTCACCCGGCGGGGGGCCCGACGAGCAGTACTTC. Residues: CASSPGGGPDEQYF.